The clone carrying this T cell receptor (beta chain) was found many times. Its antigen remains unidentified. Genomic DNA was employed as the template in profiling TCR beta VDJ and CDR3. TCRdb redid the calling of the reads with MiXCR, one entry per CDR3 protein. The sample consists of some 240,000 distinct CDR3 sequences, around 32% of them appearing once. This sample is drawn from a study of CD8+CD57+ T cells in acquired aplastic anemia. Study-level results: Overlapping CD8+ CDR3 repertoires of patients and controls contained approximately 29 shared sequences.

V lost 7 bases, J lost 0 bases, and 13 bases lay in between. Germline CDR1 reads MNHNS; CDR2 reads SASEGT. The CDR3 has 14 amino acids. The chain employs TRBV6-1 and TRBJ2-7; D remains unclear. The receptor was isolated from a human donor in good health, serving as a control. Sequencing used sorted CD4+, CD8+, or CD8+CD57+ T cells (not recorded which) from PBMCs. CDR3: CASTRLSLSYEQYF. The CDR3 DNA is TGTGCCAGCACCCGACTGAGCCTCTCCTACGAGCAGTACTTC.